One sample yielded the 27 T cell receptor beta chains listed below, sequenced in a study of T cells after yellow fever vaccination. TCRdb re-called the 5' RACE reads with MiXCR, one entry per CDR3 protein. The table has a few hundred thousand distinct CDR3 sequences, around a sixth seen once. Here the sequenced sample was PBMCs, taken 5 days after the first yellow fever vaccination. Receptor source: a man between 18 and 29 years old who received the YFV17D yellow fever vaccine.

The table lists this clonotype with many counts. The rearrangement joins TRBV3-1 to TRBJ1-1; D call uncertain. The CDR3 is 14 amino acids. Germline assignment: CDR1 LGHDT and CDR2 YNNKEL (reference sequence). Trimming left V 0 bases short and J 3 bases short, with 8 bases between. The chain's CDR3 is CASSQDFRDTEAFF. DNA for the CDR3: TGTGCCAGCAGCCAAGATTTCCGGGACACTGAAGCTTTCTTT.

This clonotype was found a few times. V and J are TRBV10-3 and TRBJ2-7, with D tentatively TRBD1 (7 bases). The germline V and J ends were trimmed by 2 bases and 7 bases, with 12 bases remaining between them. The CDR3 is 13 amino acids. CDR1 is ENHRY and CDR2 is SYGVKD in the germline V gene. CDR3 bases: TGTGCCATCAGTGAGAGACAGGGAGGAGAGCAGTACGTC. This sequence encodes CAISERQGGEQYV.

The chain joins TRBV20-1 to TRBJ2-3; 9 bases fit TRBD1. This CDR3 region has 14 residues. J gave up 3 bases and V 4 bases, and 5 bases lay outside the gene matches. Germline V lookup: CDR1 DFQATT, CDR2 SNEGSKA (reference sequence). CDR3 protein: CSANGQGSTDTQYF. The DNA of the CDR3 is TGCAGTGCTAATGGACAGGGGAGTACAGATACGCAGTATTTT.

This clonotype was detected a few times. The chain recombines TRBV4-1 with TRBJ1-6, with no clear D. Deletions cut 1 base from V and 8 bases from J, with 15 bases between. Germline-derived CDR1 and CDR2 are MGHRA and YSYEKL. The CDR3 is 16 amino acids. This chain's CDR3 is CASSQAPESLYSPLHF. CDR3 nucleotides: TGCGCCAGCAGCCAAGCCCCCGAGAGTTTATATTCACCCCTCCACTTT.

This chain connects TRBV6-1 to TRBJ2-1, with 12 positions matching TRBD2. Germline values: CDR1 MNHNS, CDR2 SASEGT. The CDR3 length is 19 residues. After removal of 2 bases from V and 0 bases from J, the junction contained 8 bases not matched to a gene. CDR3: CASSERTSGVLSSYNEQFF. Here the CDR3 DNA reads TGTGCCAGCAGTGAAAGGACTAGCGGGGTGCTTAGCTCCTACAATGAGCAGTTCTTC.

The CDR3: CASSVTSRVGTPQETQYF. For the CDR3, the DNA is TGTGCCAGCAGCGTTACCTCCCGGGTCGGGACACCTCAAGAGACCCAGTACTTC. The rearrangement joins TRBV9 to TRBJ2-5; D might be TRBD1 (6 bases). Trimming cost V 2 bases and J 2 bases, with 22 bases left between them. The germline V gene encodes CDR1 SGDLS and CDR2 YYNGEE. This CDR3 is 18 amino acids long.

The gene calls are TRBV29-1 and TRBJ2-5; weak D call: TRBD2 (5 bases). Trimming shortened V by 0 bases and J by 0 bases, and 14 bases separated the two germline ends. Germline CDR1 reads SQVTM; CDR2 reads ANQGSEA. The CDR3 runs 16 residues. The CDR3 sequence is CSVEEPLARYQETQYF. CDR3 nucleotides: TGCAGCGTTGAAGAACCCCTAGCCAGATACCAAGAGACCCAGTACTTC.

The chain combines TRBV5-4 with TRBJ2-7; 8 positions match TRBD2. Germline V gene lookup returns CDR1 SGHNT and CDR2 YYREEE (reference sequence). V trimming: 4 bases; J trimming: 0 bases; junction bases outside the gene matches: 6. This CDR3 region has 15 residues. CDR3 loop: CASSRPGTSSYEQYF. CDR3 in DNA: TGTGCCAGCAGCCGGCCCGGGACTAGCTCCTACGAGCAGTACTTC.

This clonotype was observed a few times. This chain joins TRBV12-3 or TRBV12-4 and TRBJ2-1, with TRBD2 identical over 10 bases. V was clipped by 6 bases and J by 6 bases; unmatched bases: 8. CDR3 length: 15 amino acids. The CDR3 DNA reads TGTGCCAGCAGACGACGCAGCGGGGGGGTCAATGAGCAGTTCTTC. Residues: CASRRRSGGVNEQFF.

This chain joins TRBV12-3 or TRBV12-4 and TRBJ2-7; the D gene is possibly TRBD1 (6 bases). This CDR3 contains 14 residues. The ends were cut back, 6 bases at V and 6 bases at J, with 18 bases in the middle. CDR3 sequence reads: CASRVAGARSEQYF. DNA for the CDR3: TGTGCCAGCAGGGTCGCAGGGGCGAGGAGCGAGCAGTACTTC.

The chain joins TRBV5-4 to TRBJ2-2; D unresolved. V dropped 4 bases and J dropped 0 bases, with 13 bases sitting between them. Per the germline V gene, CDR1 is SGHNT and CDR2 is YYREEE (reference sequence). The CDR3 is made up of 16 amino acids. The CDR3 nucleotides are TGTGCCAGCAGCCGTCCTCTACCAACGAACACCGGGGAGCTGTTTTTT. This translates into CASSRPLPTNTGELFF. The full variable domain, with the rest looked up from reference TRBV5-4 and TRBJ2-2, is ETGVTQSPTHLIKTRGQQVTLRCSSQSGHNTVSWYQQALGQGPQFIFQYYREEENGRGNFPPRFSGLQFPNYSSELNVNALELDDSALYLCASSRPLPTNTGELFFGEGSRLTVL.

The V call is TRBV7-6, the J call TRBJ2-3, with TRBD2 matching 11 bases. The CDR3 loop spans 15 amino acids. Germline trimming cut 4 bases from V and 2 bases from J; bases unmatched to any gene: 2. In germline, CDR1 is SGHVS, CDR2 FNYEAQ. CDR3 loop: CASSSSGGFTDTQYF. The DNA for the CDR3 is TGTGCCAGCAGCTCTAGCGGGGGGTTCACAGATACGCAGTATTTT.

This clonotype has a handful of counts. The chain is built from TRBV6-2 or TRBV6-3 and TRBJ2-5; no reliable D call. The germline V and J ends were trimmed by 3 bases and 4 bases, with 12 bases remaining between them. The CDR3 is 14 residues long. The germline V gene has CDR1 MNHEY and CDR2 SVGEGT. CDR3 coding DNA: TGTGCCAGCAGTTATTCACAGATAACAGAGACCCAGTACTTC. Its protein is CASSYSQITETQYF.

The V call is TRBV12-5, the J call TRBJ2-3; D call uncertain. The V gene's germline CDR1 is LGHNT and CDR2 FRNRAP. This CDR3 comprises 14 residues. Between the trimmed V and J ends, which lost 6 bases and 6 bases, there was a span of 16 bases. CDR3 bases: TGTGCTAGTGGCGTAAATAACTACGCGGATACGCAGTATTTT. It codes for CASGVNNYADTQYF. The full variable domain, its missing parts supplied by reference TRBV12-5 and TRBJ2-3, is DARVTQTPRHKVTEMGQEVTMRCQPILGHNTVFWYRQTMMQGLELLAYFRNRAPLDDSGMPKDRFSAEMPDATLATLKIQPSEPRDSAVYFCASGVNNYADTQYFGPGTRLTVL.

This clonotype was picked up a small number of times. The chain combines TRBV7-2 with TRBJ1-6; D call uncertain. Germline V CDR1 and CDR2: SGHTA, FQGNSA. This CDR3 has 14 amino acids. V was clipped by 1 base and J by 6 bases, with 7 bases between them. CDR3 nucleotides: TGTGCCAGCAGCTTAGTACGGATTAATTCACCCCTCCACTTT. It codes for CASSLVRINSPLHF.

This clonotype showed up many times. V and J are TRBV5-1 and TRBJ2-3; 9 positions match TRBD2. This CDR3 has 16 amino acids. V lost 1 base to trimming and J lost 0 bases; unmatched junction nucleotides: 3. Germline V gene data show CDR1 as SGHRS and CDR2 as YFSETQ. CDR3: CASSLPSGVSTDTQYF. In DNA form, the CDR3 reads TGCGCCAGCAGCTTGCCTAGCGGGGTCAGCACAGATACGCAGTATTTT.

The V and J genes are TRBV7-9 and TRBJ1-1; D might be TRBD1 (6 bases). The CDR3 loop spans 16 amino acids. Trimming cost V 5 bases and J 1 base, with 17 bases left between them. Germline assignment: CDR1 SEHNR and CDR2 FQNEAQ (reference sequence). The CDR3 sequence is CASSDIAGAANTEAFF. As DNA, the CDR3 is TGTGCCAGCAGCGATATCGCGGGGGCAGCGAACACTGAAGCTTTCTTT.

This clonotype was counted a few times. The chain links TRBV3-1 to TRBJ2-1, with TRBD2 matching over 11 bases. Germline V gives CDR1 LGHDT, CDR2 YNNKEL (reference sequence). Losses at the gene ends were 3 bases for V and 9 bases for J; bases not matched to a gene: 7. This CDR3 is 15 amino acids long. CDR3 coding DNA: TGTGCCAGCAGCCAGAATAGCGGGGGGGCTGGTGAGCAGTTCTTC. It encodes CASSQNSGGAGEQFF.

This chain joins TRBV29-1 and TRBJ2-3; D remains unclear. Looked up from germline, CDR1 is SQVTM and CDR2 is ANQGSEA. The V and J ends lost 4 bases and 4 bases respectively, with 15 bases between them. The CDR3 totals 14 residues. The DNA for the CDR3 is TGCAGCGTTGGTCGGATAGCCGGCGCAGATACGCAGTATTTT. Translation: CSVGRIAGADTQYF.

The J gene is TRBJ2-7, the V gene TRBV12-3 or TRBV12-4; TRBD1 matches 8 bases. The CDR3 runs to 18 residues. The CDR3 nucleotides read TGTGCCATCAGTTTACGGTTGCCGGGGACAGGAACGTTCTACGAGCAGTACGTC. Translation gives CAISLRLPGTGTFYEQYV.

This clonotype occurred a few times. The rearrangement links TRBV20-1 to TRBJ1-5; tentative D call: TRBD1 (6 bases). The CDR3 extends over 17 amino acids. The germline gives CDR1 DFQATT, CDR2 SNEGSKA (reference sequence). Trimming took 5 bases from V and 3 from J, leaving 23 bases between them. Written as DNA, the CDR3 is TGCAGTGCTTCCCCCTCGTTTGGGGGCTATGCCAATCAGCCCCAGCATTTT. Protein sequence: CSASPSFGGYANQPQHF.

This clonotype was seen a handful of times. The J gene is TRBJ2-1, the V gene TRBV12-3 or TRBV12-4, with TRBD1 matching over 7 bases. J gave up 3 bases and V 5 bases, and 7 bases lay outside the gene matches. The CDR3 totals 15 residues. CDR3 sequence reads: CASSGDGDSYNEQFF. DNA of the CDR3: TGTGCCAGCAGTGGAGACGGGGACAGCTACAATGAGCAGTTCTTC.

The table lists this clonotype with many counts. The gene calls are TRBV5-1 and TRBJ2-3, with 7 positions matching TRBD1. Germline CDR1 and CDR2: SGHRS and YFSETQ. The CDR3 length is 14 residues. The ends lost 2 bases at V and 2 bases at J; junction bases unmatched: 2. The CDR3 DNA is TGCGCCAGCAGCTTTGGGACAGACACAGATACGCAGTATTTT. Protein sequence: CASSFGTDTDTQYF.

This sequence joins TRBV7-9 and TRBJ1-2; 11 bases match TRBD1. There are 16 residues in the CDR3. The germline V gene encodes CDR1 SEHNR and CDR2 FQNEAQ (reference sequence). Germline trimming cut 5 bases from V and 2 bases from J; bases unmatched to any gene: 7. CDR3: CASSLTRTGGNYGYTF. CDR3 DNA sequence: TGTGCCAGCAGCCTCACCCGGACAGGGGGCAACTATGGCTACACCTTC.

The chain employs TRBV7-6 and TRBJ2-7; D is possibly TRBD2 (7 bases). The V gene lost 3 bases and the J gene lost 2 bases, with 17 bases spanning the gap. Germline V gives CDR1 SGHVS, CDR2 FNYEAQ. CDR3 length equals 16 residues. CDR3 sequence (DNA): TGTGCCAGCAGCTTTGGACCCAGGGGACTACCCTACGAGCAGTACGTC. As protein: CASSFGPRGLPYEQYV.

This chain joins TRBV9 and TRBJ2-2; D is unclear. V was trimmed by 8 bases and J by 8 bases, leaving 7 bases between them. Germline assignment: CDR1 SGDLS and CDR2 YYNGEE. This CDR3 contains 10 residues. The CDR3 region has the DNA TGTGCCAGTGGGCAGGGGGAGCTGTTTTTT. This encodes CASGQGELFF.

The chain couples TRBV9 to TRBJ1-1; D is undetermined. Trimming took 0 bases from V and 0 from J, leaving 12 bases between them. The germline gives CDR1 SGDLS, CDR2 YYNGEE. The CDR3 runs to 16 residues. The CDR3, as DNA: TGTGCCAGCAGCGTAGGCGGTTCCGAAATGAACACTGAAGCTTTCTTT. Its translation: CASSVGGSEMNTEAFF.